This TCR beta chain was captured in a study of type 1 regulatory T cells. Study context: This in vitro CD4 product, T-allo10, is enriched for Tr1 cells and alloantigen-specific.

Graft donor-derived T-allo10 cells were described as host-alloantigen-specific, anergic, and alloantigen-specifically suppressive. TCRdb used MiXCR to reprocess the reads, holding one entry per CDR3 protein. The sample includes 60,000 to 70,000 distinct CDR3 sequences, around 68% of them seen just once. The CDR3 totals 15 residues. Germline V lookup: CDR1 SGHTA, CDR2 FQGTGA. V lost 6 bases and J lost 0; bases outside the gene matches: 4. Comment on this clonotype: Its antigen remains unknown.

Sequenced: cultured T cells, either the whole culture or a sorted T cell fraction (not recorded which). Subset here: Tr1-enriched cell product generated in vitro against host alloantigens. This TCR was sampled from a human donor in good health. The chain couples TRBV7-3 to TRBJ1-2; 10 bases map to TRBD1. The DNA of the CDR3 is TGTGCCAGCAGACGAGGGACAGGGGCTAACTATGGCTACACCTTC. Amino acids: CASRRGTGANYGYTF.